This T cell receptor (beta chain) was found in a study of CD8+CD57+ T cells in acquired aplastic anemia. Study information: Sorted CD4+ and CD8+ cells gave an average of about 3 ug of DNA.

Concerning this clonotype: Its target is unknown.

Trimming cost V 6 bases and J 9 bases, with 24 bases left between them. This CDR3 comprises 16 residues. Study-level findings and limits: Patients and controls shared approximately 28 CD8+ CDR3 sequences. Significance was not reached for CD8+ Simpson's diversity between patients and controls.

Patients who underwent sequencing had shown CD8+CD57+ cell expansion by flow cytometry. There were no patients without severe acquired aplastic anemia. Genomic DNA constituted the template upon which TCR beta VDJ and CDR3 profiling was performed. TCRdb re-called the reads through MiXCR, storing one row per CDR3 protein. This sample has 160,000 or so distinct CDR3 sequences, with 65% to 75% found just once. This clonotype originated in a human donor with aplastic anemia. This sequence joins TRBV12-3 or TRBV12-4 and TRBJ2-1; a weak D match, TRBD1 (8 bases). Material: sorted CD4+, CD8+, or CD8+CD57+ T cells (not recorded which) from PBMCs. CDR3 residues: CASRNRAGQGGLEQFF. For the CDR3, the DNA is TGTGCCAGCAGAAATAGGGCCGGACAGGGAGGGCTTGAGCAGTTCTTC.